This TCR beta chain was recovered during a study of neurological immune-mediated disorders. Each TCR transcript was tagged with a 10-nucleotide random UMI during 5'RACE. Using its own MiXCR run on the 5' RACE reads, TCRdb lists one record per CDR3 protein. Altogether tens of thousands of distinct CDR3 sequences are present, approximately 4% being singletons, with the ten largest covering around 3%. This clonotype was picked up a small number of times. Its specificity is not known. Study-level points and caveats: CDR3 amino acid sequences of expanded clones were not shared across subjects, a result suggesting private repertoires in all groups. Multiple sclerosis, the disease with the least TCR clonal expansion, fell below healthy controls, whereas HTLV-1-associated myelopathy showed the most.

Germline V gives CDR1 MDHEN, CDR2 SYDVKM. There are 15 residues in the CDR3. Unmatched junction bases numbered 5, after V lost 3 bases and J lost 3 bases. The J gene is TRBJ2-1, the V gene TRBV28; 7 bases map to TRBD1. Sequencing used PBMCs. This sequence was found in a man aged 50 to 60 with multiple sclerosis. In DNA form, the CDR3 reads TGTGCCAGCAGTTTCCCCCGACAGGGCTACAATGAGCAGTTCTTC. Its translation is CASSFPRQGYNEQFF.